This TCR beta chain originates from a study of T cell responses to AZD1222 COVID-19 vaccine. Comments on this clone: Its antigen is as yet unknown.

Repertoires were generated with immunoSEQ multiplex PCR, while TCRdb's copy carries only in-frame clones and drops some. The sample has some 140,000 clones; about 88% are singletons. Study-wide results and limits: Dominant CD4 TCR responses targeted spike regions 160-218 and 743-854. Females outnumbered males among donors, who were mostly white British; clonal diversity was possibly underestimated. Sampling that yielded the repertoires occurred only after the peak T cell response.

Material: peripheral blood, obtained on day 0 of AZD1222 vaccination. The receptor was derived from an adult in good health.

The CDR3 nucleotides read TGTGCCAGCAGTTACCCCAGGGGATCAGCCACCGGGGAGCTGTTTTTT. Protein sequence: CASSYPRGSATGELFF. This chain connects TRBV6-6 to TRBJ2-2; D may be TRBD1 (6 bases). CDR1 is MNHNY and CDR2 is SVGAGI in the germline V gene (reference sequence). The CDR3 spans 16 residues. V lost 2 bases to trimming and J lost 4 bases, with 14 bases between them.